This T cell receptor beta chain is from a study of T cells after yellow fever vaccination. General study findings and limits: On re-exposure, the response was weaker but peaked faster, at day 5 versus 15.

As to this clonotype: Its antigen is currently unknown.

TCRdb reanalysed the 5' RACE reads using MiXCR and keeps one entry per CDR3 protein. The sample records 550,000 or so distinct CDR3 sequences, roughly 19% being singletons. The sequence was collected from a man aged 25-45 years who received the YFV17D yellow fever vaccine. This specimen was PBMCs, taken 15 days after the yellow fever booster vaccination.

The chain's CDR3 is CSANNWAGARETQYF. CDR3 coding DNA: TGCAGTGCGAACAACTGGGCAGGGGCCAGAGAGACCCAGTACTTC. The chain recombines TRBV20-1 with TRBJ2-5; D is possibly TRBD1 (6 bases). This CDR3 is built from 15 residues. Germline V gene lookup returns CDR1 DFQATT and CDR2 SNEGSKA (reference sequence). V was clipped by 6 bases and J by 4 bases, with 21 bases between them.